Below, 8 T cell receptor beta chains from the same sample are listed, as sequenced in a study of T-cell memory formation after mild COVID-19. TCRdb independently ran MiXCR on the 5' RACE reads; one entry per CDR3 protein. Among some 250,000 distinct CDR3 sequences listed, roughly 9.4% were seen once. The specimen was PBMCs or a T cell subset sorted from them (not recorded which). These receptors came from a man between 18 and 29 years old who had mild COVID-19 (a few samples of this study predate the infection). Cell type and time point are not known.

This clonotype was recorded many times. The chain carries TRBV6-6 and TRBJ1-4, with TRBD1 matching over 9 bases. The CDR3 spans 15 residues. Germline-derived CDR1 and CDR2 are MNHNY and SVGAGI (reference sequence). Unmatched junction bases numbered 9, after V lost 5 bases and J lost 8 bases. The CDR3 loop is CASSHRDRVGEKLFF. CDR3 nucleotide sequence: TGTGCCAGCAGTCACCGGGACAGGGTTGGAGAAAAACTGTTTTTT.

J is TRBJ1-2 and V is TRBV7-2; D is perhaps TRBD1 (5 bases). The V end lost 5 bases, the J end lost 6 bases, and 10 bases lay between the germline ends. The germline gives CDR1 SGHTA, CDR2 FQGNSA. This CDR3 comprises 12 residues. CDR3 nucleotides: TGTGCCAGCAGCCCCCCGGGGCATGGCTACACCTTC. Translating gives CASSPPGHGYTF.

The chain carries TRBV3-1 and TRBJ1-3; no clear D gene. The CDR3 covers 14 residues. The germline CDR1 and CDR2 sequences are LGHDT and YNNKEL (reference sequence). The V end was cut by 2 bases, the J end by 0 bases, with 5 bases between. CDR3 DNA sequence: TGTGCCAGCAGCCAAAGTCTCTCTGGAAACACCATATATTTT. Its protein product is CASSQSLSGNTIYF.

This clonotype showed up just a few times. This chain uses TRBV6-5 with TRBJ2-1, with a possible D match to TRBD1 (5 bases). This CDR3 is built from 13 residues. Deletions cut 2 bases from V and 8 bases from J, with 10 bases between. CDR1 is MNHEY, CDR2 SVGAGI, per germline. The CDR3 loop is CASSYARADEQFF. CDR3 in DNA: TGTGCCAGCAGTTACGCCAGGGCCGATGAGCAGTTCTTC.

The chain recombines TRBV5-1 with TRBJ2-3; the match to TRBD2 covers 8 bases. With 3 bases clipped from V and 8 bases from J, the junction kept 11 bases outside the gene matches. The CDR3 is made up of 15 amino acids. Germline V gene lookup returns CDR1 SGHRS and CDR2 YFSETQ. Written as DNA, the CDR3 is TGCGCCAGCAGCTCCTTTAGCGGGGCTTTAGTTACGCAGTATTTT. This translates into CASSSFSGALVTQYF.

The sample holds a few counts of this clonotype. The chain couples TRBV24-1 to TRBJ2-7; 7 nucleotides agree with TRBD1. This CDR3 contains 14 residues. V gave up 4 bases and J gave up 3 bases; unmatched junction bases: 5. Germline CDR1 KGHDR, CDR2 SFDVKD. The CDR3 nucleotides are TGTGCCACCAGTGAGCCAGGGGGAATCTACGAGCAGTACTTC. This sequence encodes CATSEPGGIYEQYF.

The CDR3 is CASSPTHTLGEQYF. The CDR3 DNA follows: TGTGCCAGCAGCCCGACCCATACTCTTGGCGAGCAGTACTTC. V is TRBV12-3 or TRBV12-4 and J is TRBJ2-7; D is undetermined. Trimming took off 6 bases at V and 6 bases at J, with 18 bases between the two ends. This CDR3 region has 14 residues.

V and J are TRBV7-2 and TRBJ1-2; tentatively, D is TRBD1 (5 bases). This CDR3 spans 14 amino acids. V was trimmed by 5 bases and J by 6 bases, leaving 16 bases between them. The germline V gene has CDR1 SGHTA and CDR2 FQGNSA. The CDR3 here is CASSAHQGRDGYTF. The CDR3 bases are TGTGCCAGCAGCGCCCACCAGGGTAGAGATGGCTACACCTTC.